These 12 T cell receptor beta chains were all obtained from the same sample, sequenced in a study of response to subunit inactivated influenza vaccine. MiXCR was run by TCRdb on the RT-PCR reads, yielding one entry per CDR3 protein. Of some 520,000 distinct CDR3 sequences in the sample, more than 15% were seen once. Specimen: CD4+ T cells sorted from PBMCs, collected less than 30 months after vaccination. The receptors originated from a man between 50 and 69 years old who received an inactivated influenza vaccine.

The rearrangement uses TRBV3-1 and TRBJ2-5; TRBD1 matches at 10 bases. Germline assignment: CDR1 LGHDT and CDR2 YNNKEL (reference sequence). With V trimmed by 0 bases and J by 5 bases, 9 bases remained unmatched. The CDR3 is 17 amino acids. CDR3 nucleotides: TGTGCCAGCAGCCAAGATCCGAGCGACAGGGGGCTTGAGACCCAGTACTTC. Protein sequence: CASSQDPSDRGLETQYF.

V gene TRBV10-3 combines with J gene TRBJ1-1, with a tentative D call TRBD1 (6 bases). The CDR3 runs to 13 residues. Per the germline V gene, CDR1 is ENHRY and CDR2 is SYGVKD. Trimming cost V 6 bases and J 2 bases, with 10 bases left between them. CDR3 amino acids: CAIRGAVNTEAFF. DNA for the CDR3: TGTGCCATCAGGGGGGCTGTAAACACTGAAGCTTTCTTT.

The table lists this clonotype with many counts. The chain combines TRBV20-1 with TRBJ2-7; 10 nucleotides line up with TRBD1. Germline V gene lookup returns CDR1 DFQATT and CDR2 SNEGSKA (reference sequence). The trim removed 4 bases at V and 3 bases at J, leaving 6 bases unmatched. This CDR3 region has 14 residues. As DNA, the CDR3 is TGCAGTGCTACAGGGACAGGGGAGTTCTACGAGCAGTACTTC. Amino acids: CSATGTGEFYEQYF.

The chain uses TRBV20-1 and TRBJ2-5; D is uncertain. Per germline, CDR1 DFQATT and CDR2 SNEGSKA (reference sequence). The CDR3 spans 15 residues. Trimming pared 3 bases from V and 1 base from J, leaving 15 bases between. The chain's CDR3 is CSASTLAGLQETQYF. DNA of the CDR3: TGCAGTGCTAGCACCCTGGCCGGCCTCCAAGAGACCCAGTACTTC.

This clonotype was seen many times. The rearrangement links TRBV14 to TRBJ1-1, with 8 bases aligning to TRBD1. Germline V lookup: CDR1 SGHDN, CDR2 FVKESK. The CDR3 is 13 amino acids. J was trimmed by 4 bases and V by 7 bases; bases with no gene match: 5. The CDR3 is CASTLGQATEAFF. The CDR3 DNA reads as TGTGCCAGCACCTTGGGACAGGCCACTGAAGCTTTCTTT.

The rearrangement links TRBV6-1 to TRBJ2-2, with 10 bases matching TRBD2. Germline V lookup: CDR1 MNHNS, CDR2 SASEGT. Germline trimming cut 9 bases from V and 4 bases from J; bases unmatched to any gene: 5. The CDR3 spans 14 residues. In DNA form, the CDR3 reads TGTGCCAGTAAGCGGGAGGGCCGCACCGGGGAGCTGTTTTTT. Translating it yields CASKREGRTGELFF.

This clonotype was detected once. The CDR3 sequence is CASRAPQDTEAFF. The CDR3, as DNA: TGTGCCAGCAGGGCCCCTCAGGACACTGAAGCTTTCTTT. This chain uses TRBV5-4 with TRBJ1-1; D is undetermined. The CDR3 has 13 amino acids. Germline V lookup: CDR1 SGHNT, CDR2 YYREEE (reference sequence). V was clipped by 5 bases and J by 3 bases, with 11 bases between them.

J is TRBJ2-5 and V is TRBV7-9, with D tentatively TRBD1 (6 bases). The germline V and J ends were trimmed by 6 bases and 5 bases, with 16 bases remaining between them. The CDR3 runs to 14 residues. In germline, CDR1 is SEHNR, CDR2 FQNEAQ (reference sequence). DNA for the CDR3: TGTGCCAGCAGTACGGACAGCTATCAGGAGACCCAGTACTTC. It codes for CASSTDSYQETQYF.

This chain joins TRBV20-1 and TRBJ2-1, with 15 nucleotides matching TRBD2. CDR3 size: 16 residues. Trimming took 3 bases from V and 4 from J; bases not matched to a gene: 4. Per the germline V gene, CDR1 is DFQATT and CDR2 is SNEGSKA (reference sequence). The CDR3 nucleotides are TGCAGTGCTAGGGGCGGACTAGCGGGAGGGTACAATGAGCAGTTCTTC. Encoded protein: CSARGGLAGGYNEQFF.

This clonotype showed up just a few times. As DNA, the CDR3 is TGTGCCAGCTCACCAGCATTTGGGCAGCCCTACACCTTC. Protein product: CASSPAFGQPYTF. The chain recombines TRBV18 with TRBJ1-2; D uncertain. The V gene lost 2 bases and the J gene lost 10 bases, with 14 bases spanning the gap. Per germline, CDR1 KGHSH and CDR2 LQKENI. This CDR3 has 13 amino acids.

The V and J genes are TRBV5-6 and TRBJ2-7, with D possibly being TRBD1 (6 bases). In germline, CDR1 is SGHDT, CDR2 YYEEEE. The CDR3 extends over 15 amino acids. The ends were cut back, 2 bases at V and 0 bases at J, with 12 bases in the middle. CDR3 sequence (DNA): TGTGCCAGCAGCTTCAGGCAGGGGCTCTCCTACGAGCAGTACTTC. This translates into CASSFRQGLSYEQYF.

This clonotype was recorded at least ten times. The CDR3 sequence is CSARGIPGSFTDTQYF. CDR3 nucleotides: TGCAGTGCTAGAGGCATTCCAGGCAGCTTCACAGATACGCAGTATTTT. The gene calls are TRBV20-1 and TRBJ2-3; D unresolved. Per the germline V gene, CDR1 is DFQATT and CDR2 is SNEGSKA (reference sequence). CDR3 length: 16 residues. V was shortened by 1 base and J by 2 bases, with 16 bases between the two germline ends.